This TCR beta chain was profiled in a study of blood T cell repertoires in COVID-19. Study details: The study drew acute and convalescent COVID-19 samples from the United States, Italy and Spain.

Profiled with immunoSEQ multiplex PCR; TCRdb holds only in-frame clones, not every one. Of 200,000 to 300,000 clones listed, approximately 90% were seen once; the top ten hold just over 0.85%. The study drew participants aged about 18 to 89 years from some 23 US areas. Cohort assignment relied on participant-reported clinical history. A COVID-19 case was met by exposed participants within 2 weeks before study entry. This clone was observed once. Sequenced: PBMCs or T cells enriched from blood (not recorded which). The receptor was derived from a man aged 50 or older who had been exposed to COVID-19.

In DNA, the CDR3 is TGTGCCACCCCGTCGGGGGAAGGATCACCCCTCCACTTT. It translates to CATPSGEGSPLHF. The J gene is TRBJ1-6, the V gene TRBV28, with D possibly matching TRBD1 (5 bases). Germline values: CDR1 MDHEN, CDR2 SYDVKM. V shed 10 bases and J shed 10 bases, with 17 bases lying between them. This CDR3 is 13 amino acids long.